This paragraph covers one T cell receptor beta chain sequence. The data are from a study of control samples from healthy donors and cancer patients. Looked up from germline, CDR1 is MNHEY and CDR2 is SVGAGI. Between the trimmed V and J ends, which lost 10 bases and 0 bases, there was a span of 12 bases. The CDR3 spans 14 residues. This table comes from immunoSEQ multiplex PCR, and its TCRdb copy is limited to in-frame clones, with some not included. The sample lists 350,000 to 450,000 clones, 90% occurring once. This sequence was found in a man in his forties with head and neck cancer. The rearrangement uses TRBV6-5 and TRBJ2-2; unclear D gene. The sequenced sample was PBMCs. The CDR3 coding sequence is TGTGCCACCCTTCGGGCTTCGAACACCGGGGAGCTGTTTTTT. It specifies CATLRASNTGELFF.